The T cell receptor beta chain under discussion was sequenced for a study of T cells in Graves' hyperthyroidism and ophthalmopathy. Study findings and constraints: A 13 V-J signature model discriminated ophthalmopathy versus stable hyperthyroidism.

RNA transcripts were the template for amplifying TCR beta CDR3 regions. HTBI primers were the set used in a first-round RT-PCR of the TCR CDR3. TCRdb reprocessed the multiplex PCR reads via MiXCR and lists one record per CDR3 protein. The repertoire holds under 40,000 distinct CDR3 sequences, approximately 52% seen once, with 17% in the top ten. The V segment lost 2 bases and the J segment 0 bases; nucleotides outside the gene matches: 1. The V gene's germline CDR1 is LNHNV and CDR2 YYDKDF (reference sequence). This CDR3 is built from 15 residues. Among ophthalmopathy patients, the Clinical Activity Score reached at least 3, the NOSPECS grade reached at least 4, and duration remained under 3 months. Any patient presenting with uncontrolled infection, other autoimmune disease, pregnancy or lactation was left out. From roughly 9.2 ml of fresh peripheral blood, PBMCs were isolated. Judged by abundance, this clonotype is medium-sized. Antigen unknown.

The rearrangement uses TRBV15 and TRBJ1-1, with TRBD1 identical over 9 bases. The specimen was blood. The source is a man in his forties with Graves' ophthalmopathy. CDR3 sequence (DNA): TGTGCCACCAGCAGAAGACAGGGGGTGAACACTGAAGCTTTCTTT. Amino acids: CATSRRQGVNTEAFF.